This T cell receptor (beta chain) derives from a study of cytomegalovirus exposure and HLA in healthy donors. Regarding the study as a whole: DRB1 had the most TCR associations and HLA-C the fewest, a later analysis found, with rates varying by HLA locus. A missense DCLRE1C variant was associated with V- and J-gene trimming of TCR beta chains in a later analysis, and an independent cohort replicated the association. TCR beta sequences reportedly predicted most subjects' HLA-A and HLA-B alleles accurately.

Note on this clone: What it binds is not known. No conserved phenylalanine or tryptophan is present at the end of the CDR3, so a read error is the likely explanation.

Germline-derived CDR1 and CDR2 are GTSNPN and SVGIG (reference sequence). J gave up 1 base and V 6 bases, and 5 bases lay outside the gene matches. The length of the CDR3 is 13 residues. Researchers ran the PCR with 60 Vbeta and 13 Jbeta primers. Sequenced by immunoSEQ multiplex PCR; TCRdb stores in-frame clones only, minus some. The sample has around 92,000 clones, 65% to 75% seen once; the top ten hold 2.5% to 3.5%. The source of this sequence is a female donor in good health and CMV-seropositive. This chain connects TRBV30 to TRBJ1-1, with TRBD1 matching over 7 bases. Sequenced: PBMCs. For the CDR3, the DNA is TGTGCCTGCCCGGACAGGACGAACACTGAAGCTTTCGTT. This encodes CACPDRTNTEAFV.